The 32 T cell receptor beta chains listed next were all sequenced from one sample in a study of graft-versus-host responses after intestinal transplantation. These receptors have no known antigen. TCRdb's table, derived via immunoSEQ multiplex PCR, lists solely in-frame clones and lacks some. This table holds more than 100,000 clones, 80% to 95% found once. The source material was unstimulated CD8+ T cells sorted from spleen or lymph node cells, sampled before intestinal transplant. Receptors originate from a human donor who received an intestinal transplant.

The chain couples TRBV29-1 to TRBJ1-2; D unclear. V shed 0 bases and J shed 8 bases, with 7 bases lying between them. Germline loops: CDR1 SQVTM, CDR2 ANQGSEA. The CDR3 contains 11 residues. The CDR3 region is CSVEEVSGYTF. The CDR3 DNA reads TGCAGCGTTGAAGAGGTGAGCGGCTACACCTTC.

This clone was seen only once. CDR3 bases: TGTGCCAGCATCGCCTCGGGAAACAGGGGGGGTTTAGGCTACACCTTC. Protein: CASIASGNRGGLGYTF. This chain joins TRBV21-1 and TRBJ1-2; the D call in the table, TRBD1, was not verified against the DNA. TRBV21-1 corresponds to a pseudogene. This CDR3 contains 16 residues.

The chain uses TRBV4-1 and TRBJ1-2; D call uncertain. CDR3 size: 13 residues. The ends were cut back, 0 bases at V and 4 bases at J, with 6 bases in the middle. From germline, CDR1 is MGHRA and CDR2 YSYEKL. This CDR3 is CASSQEGVYGYTF. CDR3 in DNA: TGCGCCAGCAGCCAAGAGGGTGTCTATGGCTACACCTTC.

This clone was recorded once. The V and J genes are TRBV14 and TRBJ2-5; D gene unclear. The J call is in doubt because the DNA end fits TRBJ2-7 better. CDR3 length: 12 residues. The germline V gene encodes CDR1 SGHDN and CDR2 FVKESK. The CDR3 nucleotides read TGTGCCAGCAGCCCCACCGGTGACGAGCAGTACTTC. It encodes CASSPTGDEQYF.

The chain recombines TRBV5-8 with TRBJ2-1; 9 bases are shared with TRBD2. V shed 7 bases and J 5 bases; nucleotides not matched to a gene: 10. Germline CDR1 reads SGHTS; CDR2 reads YDEGEE. The CDR3 runs to 15 residues. CDR3 DNA sequence: TGTGCCAGCGCCCAAAAGAGCGGGGGGAACAATGAGCAGTTCTTC. Protein sequence: CASAQKSGGNNEQFF.

The V and J genes are TRBV15 and TRBJ1-1; D unclear. Trimming stripped 5 bases from V and 5 bases from J, with 9 bases between. Germline values: CDR1 LNHNV, CDR2 YYDKDF (reference sequence). The CDR3 totals 12 residues. The DNA of the CDR3 is TGTGCCACCAGCTTGCCCAGGACTGAAGCTTTCTTT. Protein product: CATSLPRTEAFF.

The genes are TRBV6-5 and TRBJ2-2; a possible D gene is TRBD2 (5 bases). V lost 0 bases and J lost 6, with 14 bases in between. Germline lookup yields CDR1 MNHEY and CDR2 SVGAGI. CDR3 size: 16 residues. The CDR3 reads CASSYSIMDLAGELFF. As DNA, the CDR3 is TGTGCCAGCAGTTACTCGATCATGGACTTAGCCGGGGAGCTGTTTTTT.

V gene TRBV5-1 combines with J gene TRBJ2-7; 9 nucleotides match TRBD2. Germline V gene lookup returns CDR1 SGHRS and CDR2 YFSETQ. The CDR3 length is 16 residues. With 1 base clipped from V and 0 bases from J, the junction kept 5 bases outside the gene matches. The CDR3 loop is CASSLFLAGSSYEQYF. Here the CDR3 DNA reads TGCGCCAGCAGCTTGTTTCTAGCGGGGTCCTCCTACGAGCAGTACTTC. The whole variable domain, remainder taken from reference TRBV5-1 and TRBJ2-7, is KAGVTQTPRYLIKTRGQQVTLSCSPISGHRSVSWYQQTPGQGLQFLFEYFSETQRNKGNFPGRFSGRQFSNSRSEMNVSTLELGDSALYLCASSLFLAGSSYEQYFGPGTRLTVT.

The chain employs TRBV30 and TRBJ1-3; D gene ambiguous. V lost 2 bases, J lost 0 bases, and 5 bases lay in between. The V gene's germline CDR1 is GTSNPN and CDR2 SVGIG (reference sequence). CDR3 length equals 13 residues. The CDR3 here is CAWSYHSGNTIYF. As DNA, the CDR3 is TGTGCCTGGAGTTATCACTCTGGAAACACCATATATTTT.

The gene calls are TRBV5-6 and TRBJ2-2; D unresolved. Trimming cost V 5 bases and J 12 bases, with 17 bases left between them. Germline V gives CDR1 SGHDT, CDR2 YYEEEE. The CDR3 spans 13 residues. CDR3 amino acids: CASSFTGLRKLFF. The CDR3 DNA follows: TGTGCCAGCAGTTTTACCGGGCTTCGGAAGCTGTTTTTT.

This chain joins TRBV9 and TRBJ1-1, with no clear D. V gave up 3 bases and J gave up 0 bases, with 12 bases separating them. The CDR3 is made up of 15 amino acids. Germline V gives CDR1 SGDLS, CDR2 YYNGEE. The CDR3 sequence is CASSESGGMNTEAFF. CDR3 sequence (DNA): TGTGCCAGCAGCGAGTCAGGTGGGATGAACACTGAAGCTTTCTTT.

The V and J genes are TRBV19 and TRBJ2-1, with D hard to call. Germline V gene data show CDR1 as LNHDA and CDR2 as SQIVND (reference sequence). V lost 4 bases to trimming and J lost 2 bases, with 6 bases between them. This CDR3 is built from 13 residues. The CDR3, as DNA: TGTGCCAGTAGTACCATAACCTACAATGAGCAGTTCTTC. Its translation: CASSTITYNEQFF.

The V call is TRBV5-6, the J call TRBJ1-1; 8 bases fit TRBD1. Germline CDR1 is SGHDT and CDR2 is YYEEEE. This CDR3 is built from 17 residues. The V gene end was trimmed by 1 base and the J gene end by 5 bases; junction bases not matched to a gene: 13. The DNA for the CDR3 is TGTGCCAGCAGCTTGCGGGGGTCAGGGGGCGAGAGAACTGAAGCTTTCTTT. Amino acid sequence: CASSLRGSGGERTEAFF.

This sequence joins TRBV11-2 and TRBJ2-1; the match to TRBD2 covers 7 bases. V lost 4 bases and J lost 8; bases outside the gene matches: 5. The CDR3 totals 13 residues. CDR1 SGHAT and CDR2 FQNNGV come from the germline V gene. CDR3 protein: CASSYTSADEQFF. As DNA, the CDR3 is TGTGCCAGCAGCTACACTAGCGCCGATGAGCAGTTCTTC.

CDR3 DNA: TGTGCCAGCTTCGGCGGGGCCCCTCATCGGAAGAACACTGAAGCTTTCTTT. It codes for CASFGGAPHRKNTEAFF. This chain joins TRBV7-9 and TRBJ1-1; a weak D match, TRBD1 (5 bases). With 8 bases removed from V and 1 base from J, the gap between germline ends came to 23 bases. Germline-derived CDR1 and CDR2 are SEHNR and FQNEAQ (reference sequence). The CDR3 has 17 residues.

This chain joins TRBV5-4 and TRBJ1-1, with 7 bases aligning to TRBD1. V gave up 9 bases and J gave up 0 bases; unmatched junction bases: 5. CDR1 is SGHNT and CDR2 is YYREEE in the germline V gene (reference sequence). The CDR3 covers 13 residues. CDR3 loop: CATSTGLNTEAFF. CDR3 bases: TGTGCCACCTCGACAGGGTTGAACACTGAAGCTTTCTTT.

V usage is TRBV5-6 and J usage is TRBJ2-7; D is ambiguous. Germline V lookup: CDR1 SGHDT, CDR2 YYEEEE. Between the trimmed V and J ends, which lost 4 bases and 6 bases, there was a span of 14 bases. This CDR3 contains 13 residues. The CDR3 sequence: CASSPPSSGEQYF. CDR3 nucleotides: TGTGCCAGCAGCCCGCCGTCCTCAGGCGAGCAGTACTTC. The variable domain in full, completed from reference TRBV5-6 and TRBJ2-7, reads DAGVTQSPTHLIKTRGQQVTLRCSPKSGHDTVSWYQQALGQGPQFIFQYYEEEERQRGNFPDRFSGHQFPNYSSELNVNALLLGDSALYLCASSPPSSGEQYFGPGTRLTVT.

The rearrangement uses TRBV7-9 and TRBJ2-5; D gene ambiguous. V shed 1 base and J shed 3 bases, with 9 bases lying between them. The CDR3 is made up of 14 amino acids. Germline V gene data show CDR1 as SEHNR and CDR2 as FQNEAQ (reference sequence). The CDR3 sequence: CASSLGSSKETQYF. CDR3 DNA: TGTGCCAGCAGCTTAGGTAGCTCGAAAGAGACCCAGTACTTC.

The genes are TRBV9 and TRBJ1-5; D is perhaps TRBD1 (6 bases). Germline CDR1 SGDLS, CDR2 YYNGEE. The CDR3 covers 13 residues. V was cut by 8 bases and J by 1 base, with 10 bases left in between. The CDR3 sequence is CASGGVSNQPQHF. The CDR3 DNA reads TGTGCCAGTGGGGGCGTGAGCAATCAGCCCCAGCATTTT. The full variable domain, its missing parts supplied by reference TRBV9 and TRBJ1-5, is DSGVTQTPKHLITATGQRVTLRCSPRSGDLSVYWYQQSLDQGLQFLIQYYNGEERAKGNILERFSAQQFPDLHSELNLSSLELGDSALYFCASGGVSNQPQHFGDGTRLSIL.

The chain has TRBV7-8 and TRBJ1-5, with D hard to call. In germline, CDR1 is SGHVS, CDR2 FQNEAQ. The CDR3 has 14 residues. The germline V and J ends were trimmed by 0 bases and 3 bases, with 6 bases remaining between them. The CDR3 nucleotides read TGTGCCAGCAGCTTAGCAGAATACAATCAGCCCCAGCATTTT. It codes for CASSLAEYNQPQHF. The whole variable domain, filled in from reference TRBV7-8 and TRBJ1-5, reads GAGVSQSPRYKVAKRGQDVALRCDPISGHVSLFWYQQALGQGPEFLTYFQNEAQLDKSGLPSDRFFAERPEGSVSTLKIQRTQQEDSAVYLCASSLAEYNQPQHFGDGTRLSIL.

The J gene is TRBJ1-1, the V gene TRBV19; 9 positions match TRBD1. Trimming took 3 bases from V and 6 from J; bases not matched to a gene: 14. This CDR3 is 17 amino acids long. Germline loops: CDR1 LNHDA, CDR2 SQIVND (reference sequence). The CDR3 nucleotides are TGTGCCAGTAGTATCTGGGGACCCGGGACAGGGTTTTCTGAAGCTTTCTTT. Residues: CASSIWGPGTGFSEAFF.

V usage is TRBV30 and J usage is TRBJ1-2, with TRBD1 identical over 10 bases. This CDR3 is built from 16 residues. J lost 4 bases, V lost 1 base, and 9 bases had no gene match. CDR1 GTSNPN and CDR2 SVGIG come from the germline V gene (reference sequence). Here the CDR3 reads CAWSEFSGQGIYGYTF. CDR3 nucleotide sequence: TGTGCCTGGAGTGAGTTCTCGGGACAGGGGATCTATGGCTACACCTTC. Drawing the rest from reference TRBV30 and TRBJ1-2, the complete variable domain is SQTIHQWPATLVQPVGSPLSLECTVEGTSNPNLYWYRQAAGRGLQLLFYSVGIGQISSEVPQNLSASRPQDRQFILSSKKLLLSDSGFYLCAWSEFSGQGIYGYTFGSGTRLTVV.

The V gene is TRBV7-6, the J gene TRBJ2-7, with a weak D call TRBD2 (5 bases). This CDR3 is built from 13 residues. In germline, CDR1 is SGHVS, CDR2 FNYEAQ. V shed 1 base and J shed 6 bases, with 10 bases lying between them. For the CDR3, the DNA is TGTGCCAGCAGCTTAGAGCGGAACGCCGAGCAGTACTTC. Translated: CASSLERNAEQYF.

DNA for the CDR3: TGTGCCAGCAGTCCGGGACTAGCGGGGGGCGGAGAGACCCAGTACTTC. Translating it yields CASSPGLAGGGETQYF. The V gene is TRBV2, the J gene TRBJ2-5; 15 nucleotides agree with TRBD2. The CDR3 length is 16 residues. Losses at the gene ends were 5 bases for V and 4 bases for J; bases not matched to a gene: 5. Germline V gene data show CDR1 as SNHLY and CDR2 as FYNNEI.

V gene TRBV5-5 combines with J gene TRBJ1-1; 8 bases align to TRBD1. From germline, CDR1 is SGHKS and CDR2 YYEKEE (reference sequence). V shed 5 bases and J 0 bases; nucleotides not matched to a gene: 9. The CDR3 has 16 amino acids. CDR3 nucleotides: TGTGCCAGCAGGTCCGGGACAGGAGCCTTGAACACTGAAGCTTTCTTT. This translates into CASRSGTGALNTEAFF.

V usage is TRBV2 and J usage is TRBJ1-1; no definite D call. Looked up from germline, CDR1 is SNHLY and CDR2 is FYNNEI. The V and J ends lost 6 bases and 1 base respectively, with 9 bases between them. This CDR3 has 13 amino acids. The CDR3 sequence is CASRSPGNTEAFF. DNA of the CDR3: TGTGCCAGCAGGAGCCCAGGGAACACTGAAGCTTTCTTT. The variable domain in full, with the rest retrieved from reference TRBV2 and TRBJ1-1, is EPEVTQTPSHQVTQMGQEVILRCVPISNHLYFYWYRQILGQKVEFLVSFYNNEISEKSEIFDDQFSVERPDGSNFTLKIRSTKLEDSAMYFCASRSPGNTEAFFGQGTRLTVV.

This chain uses TRBV4-1 with TRBJ1-6; D unresolved. The germline V gene has CDR1 MGHRA and CDR2 YSYEKL. This CDR3 spans 13 amino acids. The V end was cut by 0 bases, the J end by 9 bases, with 6 bases between. CDR3 sequence reads: CASSQEGSSPLHF. The CDR3 coding sequence is TGCGCCAGCAGCCAAGAAGGCTCTTCACCCCTCCACTTT.

J is TRBJ1-1 and V is TRBV10-2, with 8 bases matching TRBD1. CDR1 and CDR2 (germline): WSHSY, SAAADI. Losses at the gene ends were 8 bases for V and 8 bases for J; bases not matched to a gene: 7. The CDR3 length is 12 residues. The CDR3 here is CASGGTGIEAFF. As DNA, the CDR3 is TGCGCCAGCGGGGGGACAGGAATAGAAGCTTTCTTT.

V gene TRBV6-5 combines with J gene TRBJ1-1; D gene ambiguous. V was cut by 10 bases and J by 1 base, with 13 bases left in between. Germline V gene sequence: CDR1 MNHEY, CDR2 SVGAGI. This CDR3 comprises 13 residues. CDR3 DNA sequence: TGTGCCACCTCACAGCCTCCGAACACTGAAGCTTTCTTT. Translating it yields CATSQPPNTEAFF.

This chain links TRBV4-1 with TRBJ1-5; the D is unclear. This CDR3 spans 13 amino acids. Germline CDR1 is MGHRA and CDR2 is YSYEKL. Trimming removed 1 base at V and 3 bases at J, with 4 bases between. The CDR3, as DNA: TGCGCCAGCAGCCAAGGGGTCAATCAGCCCCAGCATTTT. Its translation is CASSQGVNQPQHF.

The chain has TRBV11-3 and TRBJ2-1; D perhaps matches TRBD1 (6 bases). V lost 5 bases to trimming and J lost 6 bases, with 14 bases between them. CDR3 size: 14 residues. CDR1 SGHNT and CDR2 YENEEA come from the germline V gene. The CDR3 DNA follows: TGTGCCAGCAGCCCGGGACACATTGGCAATGAGCAGTTCTTC. Its protein is CASSPGHIGNEQFF.

A single count supports this clone. The genes are TRBV27 and TRBJ1-1; D is unresolved. The CDR3 has 13 residues. V dropped 1 base and J dropped 3 bases, with 6 bases sitting between them. Germline V gives CDR1 MNHEY, CDR2 SMNVEV (reference sequence). The CDR3 coding sequence is TGTGCCAGCAGTTTATGGCAGTACACTGAAGCTTTCTTT. Residues: CASSLWQYTEAFF.